The 26 T cell receptor beta chains presented below share a single source sample, sequenced in a study of Graves' ophthalmopathy and Graves' hyperthyroidism. The authors amplified TCR beta CDR3 regions from RNA transcripts. An initial RT-PCR round employing HTBI primers preceded a second-round multiplex PCR. TCRdb ran MiXCR on the multiplex PCR reads and lists one entry per CDR3 protein. The data contain around 1.1 million distinct CDR3 sequences, 35% to 40% of them singletons. Sequenced input: peripheral blood or thyroid tissue (not recorded which). The receptors were gathered from an adult man with Graves' hyperthyroidism.

This chain uses TRBV25-1 with TRBJ2-5, with TRBD2 matching over 9 bases. Per the germline V gene, CDR1 is MGHDK and CDR2 is SYGVNS. J gave up 9 bases and V 6 bases, and 11 bases lay outside the gene matches. The CDR3 is 14 residues long. The CDR3 is CASRAGGTEGSQYF. CDR3 in DNA: TGTGCCAGCAGGGCGGGGGGGACGGAGGGGTCCCAGTACTTC.

V is TRBV20-1 and J is TRBJ1-5, with 8 bases that match TRBD1. V was pared by 6 bases and J by 5 bases, with 12 bases of the junction left unmatched. This CDR3 is 15 amino acids long. Germline V gene lookup returns CDR1 DFQATT and CDR2 SNEGSKA (reference sequence). CDR3 loop: CSAKQGGLSDQPQHF. The DNA of the CDR3 is TGCAGTGCAAAACAGGGGGGTTTATCGGATCAGCCCCAGCATTTT.

V and J are TRBV12-3 or TRBV12-4 and TRBJ2-5, with a tentative D call TRBD1 (6 bases). The CDR3 extends over 15 amino acids. V was clipped by 3 bases and J by 7 bases, with 18 bases between them. The CDR3 DNA is TGTGCCAGCAGTTTTCAGGGGACGGAAGTTGGGACCCAGTACTTC. It translates to CASSFQGTEVGTQYF.

This clonotype was recorded many times. The J gene is TRBJ1-6, the V gene TRBV5-1; no clear D gene. CDR3 size: 12 residues. Germline CDR1 is SGHRS and CDR2 is YFSETQ. V lost 0 bases to trimming and J lost 13 bases, with 8 bases between them. Written as DNA, the CDR3 is TGCGCCAGCAGCTTGGCAGCTGGGCCCCTCCACTTT. Amino acids: CASSLAAGPLHF.

In its sample, this clonotype was seen many times. The V and J genes are TRBV6-2 or TRBV6-3 and TRBJ1-6; D unclear. This CDR3 comprises 14 residues. The V and J ends lost 7 bases and 8 bases respectively, with 15 bases between them. Germline lookup yields CDR1 MNHEY and CDR2 SVGEGT. CDR3 protein: CASTLRSEYSPLHF. The CDR3 DNA follows: TGTGCCAGCACCTTGCGCTCCGAATATTCACCCCTCCACTTT.

The chain is built from TRBV2 and TRBJ2-2; the match to TRBD2 covers 12 bases. Trimming at V came to 11 bases and at J to 5 bases, leaving 3 bases not matched to a gene. Germline V CDR1 and CDR2: SNHLY, FYNNEI. This CDR3 has 13 residues. DNA for the CDR3: TGTGCCGCGCTAGCGGGAGGGACCGGGGAGCTGTTTTTT. It yields the protein CAALAGGTGELFF.

V gene TRBV29-1 combines with J gene TRBJ1-3, with a tentative D call TRBD1 (6 bases). Germline values: CDR1 SQVTM, CDR2 ANQGSEA. The CDR3 contains 14 residues. V lost 7 bases to trimming and J lost 0 bases, with 13 bases between them. The CDR3 spells CSAGDRSSGNTIYF. The DNA for the CDR3 is TGCAGCGCCGGAGACAGGAGCTCTGGAAACACCATATATTTT.

This clonotype came up a few times. CDR3 bases: TGTGCCAGTAGAAAGGACAGGGGGCCATGGGAGACCCAGTACTTC. This gives the protein CASRKDRGPWETQYF. This chain links TRBV19 with TRBJ2-5, with 11 bases matching TRBD1. V trimming: 6 bases; J trimming: 5 bases; junction bases outside the gene matches: 8. The CDR3 runs 15 residues. The germline gives CDR1 LNHDA, CDR2 SQIVND (reference sequence).

This clonotype has just a few counts. The V call is TRBV20-1, the J call TRBJ1-1; D is unresolved. Germline V gene sequence: CDR1 DFQATT, CDR2 SNEGSKA (reference sequence). CDR3 length: 15 residues. V was shortened by 5 bases and J by 3 bases, with 19 bases between the two germline ends. CDR3 sequence reads: CSAAQVGRIDTEAFF. The DNA of the CDR3 is TGCAGTGCTGCTCAAGTTGGTCGGATCGACACTGAAGCTTTCTTT.

This clonotype was found many times. V usage is TRBV7-9 and J usage is TRBJ1-6, with D maybe TRBD1 (5 bases). This CDR3 has 15 amino acids. The germline CDR1 and CDR2 sequences are SEHNR and FQNEAQ (reference sequence). The V end lost 3 bases, the J end lost 4 bases, and 10 bases lay between the germline ends. Here the CDR3 reads CASSLRTPYNSPLHF. As DNA, the CDR3 is TGTGCCAGCAGCTTGCGGACACCGTATAATTCACCCCTCCACTTT.

This clonotype was found many times. DNA of the CDR3: TGTGCCAGCAGCGGGACTGCGGCGGTGGAGCTGTTTTTT. The encoded protein is CASSGTAAVELFF. This chain uses TRBV9 with TRBJ2-2; D is perhaps TRBD2 (5 bases). This CDR3 is built from 13 residues. The V gene's germline CDR1 is SGDLS and CDR2 YYNGEE. Trimming took off 3 bases at V and 10 bases at J, with 13 bases between the two ends.

This clonotype was seen at least ten times. V is TRBV9 and J is TRBJ1-4; D is undetermined. Trimming stripped 0 bases from V and 8 bases from J, with 26 bases between. Germline CDR1 SGDLS, CDR2 YYNGEE. This CDR3 has 19 residues. CDR3: CASSVATGSFGTMDEKLFF. The CDR3 bases are TGTGCCAGCAGCGTAGCTACGGGCAGCTTCGGTACAATGGACGAAAAACTGTTTTTT.

This sequence joins TRBV19 and TRBJ1-2, with no clear D. The CDR3 consists of 15 residues. V lost 0 bases and J 2 bases, leaving 10 bases between the germline ends. Germline V gene sequence: CDR1 LNHDA, CDR2 SQIVND (reference sequence). The CDR3 spells CASSIDTYRNYGYTF. DNA of the CDR3: TGTGCCAGTAGTATAGACACGTATCGGAACTATGGCTACACCTTC.

As DNA, the CDR3 is TGCGCCAGCAGCTTGGACGGGGGCAGCCATCAGCCCCAGCATTTT. This gives the protein CASSLDGGSHQPQHF. The V call is TRBV5-1, the J call TRBJ1-5, with D possibly being TRBD1 (6 bases). Per the germline V gene, CDR1 is SGHRS and CDR2 is YFSETQ. The CDR3 runs 15 residues. V lost 0 bases and J lost 5, with 12 bases in between.

This clonotype was recorded at least ten times. The chain links TRBV2 to TRBJ1-5; D remains unclear. Trimming removed 4 bases from V and 4 bases from J, with 5 bases in between. The CDR3 extends over 12 amino acids. From germline, CDR1 is SNHLY and CDR2 FYNNEI. CDR3 bases: TGTGCCAGCAGTGCCGTTAATCAGCCCCAGCATTTT. Protein product: CASSAVNQPQHF.

Of note for this clonotype: A much bigger clone sits one base away, suggesting this may be a read error. The V gene is TRBV25-1, the J gene TRBJ1-5; D is unclear. Deletions cut 2 bases from V and 4 bases from J, with 12 bases between. The CDR3 has 15 amino acids. CDR1 MGHDK and CDR2 SYGVNS come from the germline V gene. Here the CDR3 DNA reads TGTGCCAGCAGTGAACCGCCCCTGGAAAATCAGCCCCAGCATTTT. Translating it yields CASSEPPLENQPQHF. Full variable domain (outside the CDR3, taken from reference TRBV25-1 and TRBJ1-5): EADIYQTPRYLVIGTGKKITLECSQTMGHDKMYWYQQDPGMELHLIHYSYGVNSTEKGDLSSESTVSRIRTEHFPLTLESARPSHTSQYLCASSEPPLENQPQHFGDGTRLSIL.

A word on this clonotype: With a much larger clone just one base away, this may be a read error. The V call is TRBV7-9, the J call TRBJ2-5, with 7 nucleotides matching TRBD1. Trimming cost V 1 base and J 6 bases; bases outside gene matches: 17. CDR3 size: 18 residues. Germline V gene data show CDR1 as SEHNR and CDR2 as FQNEAQ (reference sequence). The CDR3 sequence is CASSLGESWGQRQKTQYF. The CDR3 region has the DNA TGTGCCAGCAGCTTAGGGGAGAGCTGGGGACAGAGACAAAAGACCCAGTACTTC.

This clonotype has a count of ten or more. The chain links TRBV29-1 to TRBJ2-5; D not certain. V was cut by 4 bases and J by 3 bases, with 6 bases left in between. The CDR3 extends over 11 amino acids. Germline CDR1 SQVTM, CDR2 ANQGSEA. This CDR3 reads CSVVGKETQYF. The CDR3 nucleotides are TGCAGCGTTGTCGGAAAAGAGACCCAGTACTTC.

This clonotype was counted at least ten times. The rearrangement joins TRBV14 to TRBJ1-4; D unclear. Trimming left V 4 bases short and J 7 bases short, with 13 bases between. The CDR3 runs to 14 residues. Germline loops: CDR1 SGHDN, CDR2 FVKESK. The CDR3 protein is CASSPLGIAEKLFF. The CDR3 bases are TGTGCCAGCAGCCCTTTGGGGATCGCTGAAAAACTGTTTTTT.

This clonotype was recorded at least ten times. The chain joins TRBV7-9 to TRBJ1-2, with 9 bases aligning to TRBD1. The trim removed 6 bases at V and 6 bases at J, leaving 5 bases unmatched. CDR1 and CDR2 (germline): SEHNR, FQNEAQ (reference sequence). This CDR3 has 13 residues. In DNA form, the CDR3 reads TGTGCCAGCAGTTCTACAGGGGGCGATGGCTACACCTTC. Its protein product is CASSSTGGDGYTF. The whole variable domain, remainder taken from reference TRBV7-9 and TRBJ1-2, is DTGVSQNPRHKITKRGQNVTFRCDPISEHNRLYWYRQTLGQGPEFLTYFQNEAQLEKSRLLSDRFSAERPKGSFSTLEIQRTEQGDSAMYLCASSSTGGDGYTFGSGTRLTVV.

V and J are TRBV9 and TRBJ2-7; no clear D. This CDR3 has 15 residues. Germline V gene lookup returns CDR1 SGDLS and CDR2 YYNGEE. V was shortened by 0 bases and J by 2 bases, with 12 bases between the two germline ends. This CDR3 reads CASSVEIRSAYEQYF. In DNA, the CDR3 is TGTGCCAGCAGCGTAGAGATAAGGTCCGCCTACGAGCAGTACTTC. Complete variable domain (other parts from reference TRBV9 and TRBJ2-7): DSGVTQTPKHLITATGQRVTLRCSPRSGDLSVYWYQQSLDQGLQFLIQYYNGEERAKGNILERFSAQQFPDLHSELNLSSLELGDSALYFCASSVEIRSAYEQYFGPGTRLTVT.

The chain recombines TRBV5-5 with TRBJ2-7, with TRBD2 matching over 7 bases. The CDR3 runs 15 residues. The V segment lost 4 bases and the J segment 1 base; nucleotides outside the gene matches: 8. Germline-derived CDR1 and CDR2 are SGHKS and YYEKEE (reference sequence). The CDR3 sequence is CASSLTSVSSYEQYF. For the CDR3, the DNA is TGTGCCAGCAGCCTTACTAGCGTGAGTTCCTACGAGCAGTACTTC. The variable domain in full, completed from reference TRBV5-5 and TRBJ2-7, reads DAGVTQSPTHLIKTRGQQVTLRCSPISGHKSVSWYQQVLGQGPQFIFQYYEKEERGRGNFPDRFSARQFPNYSSELNVNALLLGDSALYLCASSLTSVSSYEQYFGPGTRLTVT.

Comments on this clonotype: At one boundary the junction diverges from the germline segment, which might be a read error. CDR3 protein: CASSLGGGRTEAF. The DNA of the CDR3 is TGTGCCAGCAGCTTAGGGGGGGGTCGCACTGAAGCTTTC. V gene TRBV7-9 combines with J gene TRBJ2-6, with 7 bases fitting TRBD2. The CDR3 spans 13 residues. Germline loops: CDR1 SEHNR, CDR2 FQNEAQ (reference sequence).

This clonotype was seen many times. The rearrangement joins TRBV20-1 to TRBJ1-5; 7 positions match TRBD1. CDR1 and CDR2 (germline): DFQATT, SNEGSKA (reference sequence). Trimming cost V 6 bases and J 7 bases; bases outside gene matches: 9. The CDR3 is made up of 13 amino acids. The CDR3 DNA reads as TGCAGTGCCACCATAACAGGGGTGCAGCCCCAGCATTTT. Its translation: CSATITGVQPQHF.

The genes are TRBV20-1 and TRBJ2-6; D unclear. The CDR3 covers 9 residues. Trimming stripped 3 bases from V and 15 bases from J, with 6 bases between. CDR1 and CDR2 (germline): DFQATT, SNEGSKA (reference sequence). This CDR3 reads CSASPALTF. The CDR3 region has the DNA TGCAGTGCTAGCCCCGCCCTGACTTTC.

Points on this clonotype: A junction boundary mismatches the germline segment, possibly from a read error. V gene TRBV25-1 combines with J gene TRBJ1-2; TRBD1 agrees at 9 bases. The CDR3 is made up of 14 amino acids. Germline loops: CDR1 MGHDK, CDR2 SYGVNS. The CDR3, as DNA: TGTGCCTGCAGTCCCGGGACAGGGATCTTTGGCTACACCTTC. Translated, it gives CACSPGTGIFGYTF.